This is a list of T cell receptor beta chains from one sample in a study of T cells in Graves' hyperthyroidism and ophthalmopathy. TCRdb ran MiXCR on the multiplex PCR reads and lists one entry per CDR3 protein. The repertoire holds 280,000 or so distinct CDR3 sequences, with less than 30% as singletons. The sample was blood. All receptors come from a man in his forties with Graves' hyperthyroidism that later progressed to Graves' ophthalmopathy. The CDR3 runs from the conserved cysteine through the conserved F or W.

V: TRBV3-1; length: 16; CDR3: CASSQEGVGVKNIQYF
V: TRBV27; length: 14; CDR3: CASSLGPYTGELFF
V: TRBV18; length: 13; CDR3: CASAVLVETEAFF
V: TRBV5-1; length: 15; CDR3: CASSPTGQGEGIQYF
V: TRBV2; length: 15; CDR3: CASSEFWTSGETQYF
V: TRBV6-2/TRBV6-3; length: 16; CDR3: CASSTLSGSGGYEQYF
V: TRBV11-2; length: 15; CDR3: CASTRSGTGGSEQYF
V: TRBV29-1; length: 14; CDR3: CSVGFSGSVYEQYF
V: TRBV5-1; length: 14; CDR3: CASSSDGGSYEQYF
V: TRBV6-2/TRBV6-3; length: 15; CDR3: CASSYPAGGNTEAFF
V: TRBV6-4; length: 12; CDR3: CASKQGAGGYTF
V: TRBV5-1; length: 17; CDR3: CASSFSPTTGVQETQYF
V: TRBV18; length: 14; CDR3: CASSQLDGVYEQYF
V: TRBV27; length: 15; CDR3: CASSLKYDRLYGYTF
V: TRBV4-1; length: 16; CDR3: CASSQPRFSYNSPLHF
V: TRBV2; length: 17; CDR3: CASSRTSGSFNTGELFF
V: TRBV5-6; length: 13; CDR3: CASSLLSAGPQHF
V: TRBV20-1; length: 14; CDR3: CSASYGGYQETQYF
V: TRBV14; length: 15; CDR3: CASSPPGTGRTEAFF
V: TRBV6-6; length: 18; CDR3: CASSQAPTSGRADYEQYF
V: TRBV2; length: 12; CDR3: CATMDRGETQYF
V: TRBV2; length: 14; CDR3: CASSEDSRRGTQYF
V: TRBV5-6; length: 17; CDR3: CASSALLAAKPRGEQYF
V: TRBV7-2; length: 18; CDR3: CASSLRLAGGSNTGGLFF